Shown below are 7 T cell receptor beta chains from a single sample sequenced in a study of vaccination and CD4 T cells after COVID-19. One entry per CDR3 protein results from TCRdb running MiXCR on the PCR reads. Of roughly 30,000 distinct CDR3 sequences in the sample, around 50% are singletons; the top ten hold around 5.2%. Time point specified: late sampling 161 to 241 days after vaccination in three convalescent patients. Here the sequenced sample was CD4+ T cells from blood, taken about 7 months after SARS-CoV-2 vaccination. These receptors all stem from a human donor who had recovered from COVID-19.

This CDR3 is CSARETGGYGYTF. The CDR3 nucleotides read TGCAGTGCTAGGGAGACAGGCGGCTATGGCTACACCTTC. The chain couples TRBV20-1 to TRBJ1-2; D possibly corresponds to TRBD1 (6 bases). V shed 3 bases and J shed 4 bases, with 12 bases lying between them. This CDR3 is built from 13 residues. Germline CDR1 reads DFQATT; CDR2 reads SNEGSKA (reference sequence).

The chain recombines TRBV20-1 with TRBJ2-7, with 7 bases that match TRBD2. CDR3 size: 12 residues. The germline V gene has CDR1 DFQATT and CDR2 SNEGSKA (reference sequence). The V gene end was trimmed by 6 bases and the J gene end by 7 bases; junction bases not matched to a gene: 9. This CDR3 is CSAAAGAAEQYF. DNA of the CDR3: TGCAGTGCAGCGGCGGGAGCTGCTGAGCAGTACTTC.

This clonotype was observed a few times. V gene TRBV7-2 combines with J gene TRBJ2-1; D perhaps matches TRBD1 (5 bases). Germline V gene lookup returns CDR1 SGHTA and CDR2 FQGNSA. The CDR3 contains 14 residues. Trimming left V 7 bases short and J 0 bases short, with 10 bases between. The CDR3 spells CASTRDSSYNEQFF. CDR3 coding DNA: TGTGCCAGCACACGCGACAGCTCCTACAATGAGCAGTTCTTC.

The chain joins TRBV7-9 to TRBJ1-1; TRBD1 aligns across 8 bases. Germline V gene sequence: CDR1 SEHNR, CDR2 FQNEAQ (reference sequence). V shed 1 base, J shed 2 bases, and the junction held 3 bases outside the gene matches. This CDR3 is built from 15 residues. CDR3 protein: CASSLGRGLNTEAFF. CDR3 nucleotide sequence: TGTGCCAGCAGCTTAGGCAGGGGGCTAAACACTGAAGCTTTCTTT.

This clonotype was observed a few times. The chain carries TRBV6-1 and TRBJ1-1; D uncertain. V was pared by 6 bases and J by 1 base, with 9 bases between. Germline V gives CDR1 MNHNS, CDR2 SASEGT. This CDR3 has 13 residues. CDR3 sequence reads: CASSAFQNTEAFF. As DNA, the CDR3 is TGTGCCAGCAGCGCGTTCCAGAACACTGAAGCTTTCTTT.

The chain employs TRBV4-1 and TRBJ2-7; a weak D match, TRBD1 (5 bases). Germline V gene sequence: CDR1 MGHRA, CDR2 YSYEKL. V lost 3 bases and J lost 4, with 19 bases in between. The CDR3 has 16 residues. DNA for the CDR3: TGCGCCAGCAGCCATACACGTCAGGGCAAAATTTACGAGCAGTACTTC. This encodes CASSHTRQGKIYEQYF.

J is TRBJ1-1 and V is TRBV5-1; D is unclear. CDR1 and CDR2 (germline): SGHRS, YFSETQ. V was clipped by 1 base and J by 5 bases, with 15 bases between them. The CDR3 loop spans 15 amino acids. The CDR3 region has the DNA TGCGCCAGCAGCTTGAGCGGGAACAGTAGGACTGAAGCTTTCTTT. The encoded protein is CASSLSGNSRTEAFF.